The clone carrying this TCR beta chain was recorded at least ten times. Its specificity is not known. The data are from a study of CD8 T cells in ankylosing spondylitis. General observations from the study: The clones that were linked to disease were reported to be significantly enriched in matched synovial fluid samples from ankylosing spondylitis patients. Past research had described some motif variants in reactive arthritis synovial fluid and blood. Several highly homologous variants made up a TCR beta motif, and this motif appeared characteristic of ankylosing spondylitis blood.

TCR beta libraries were made by quantitative 5'-RACE with molecular barcodes. Each CDR3 protein is one row after TCRdb ran MiXCR on the 5' RACE reads. The sample shows just over 300,000 distinct CDR3 sequences, less than 25% of them seen only once. Per the germline V gene, CDR1 is SGHRS and CDR2 is YFSETQ. With 0 bases removed from V and 10 bases from J, the gap between germline ends came to 17 bases. The CDR3 length is 15 residues. This receptor was identified in a female donor with ankylosing spondylitis or in good health (not recorded which). Sequencing input: blood, either unsorted or a sorted T cell fraction (not recorded which). This chain uses TRBV5-1 with TRBJ2-1, with D tentatively TRBD2 (6 bases). DNA of the CDR3: TGCGCCAGCAGCTTGGTCATTGGAGGGAGAGAAGAGCAGTTCTTC. Amino acid sequence: CASSLVIGGREEQFF.